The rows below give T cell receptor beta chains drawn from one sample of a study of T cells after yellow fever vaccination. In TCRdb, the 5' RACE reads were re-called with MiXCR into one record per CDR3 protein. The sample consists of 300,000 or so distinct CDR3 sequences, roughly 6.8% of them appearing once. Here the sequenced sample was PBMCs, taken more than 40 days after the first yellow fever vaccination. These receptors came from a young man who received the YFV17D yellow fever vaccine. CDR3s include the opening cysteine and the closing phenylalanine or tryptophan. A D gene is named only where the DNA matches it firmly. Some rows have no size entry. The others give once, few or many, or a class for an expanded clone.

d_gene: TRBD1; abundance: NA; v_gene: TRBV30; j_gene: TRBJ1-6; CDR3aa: CAWSNGGGSPLHF; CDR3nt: TGTGCCTGGAGTAATGGAGGGGGCTCACCCCTCCACTTT
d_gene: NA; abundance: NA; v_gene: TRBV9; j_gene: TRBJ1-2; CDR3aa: CASSVGGSTYGYTF; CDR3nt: TGTGCCAGCAGCGTAGGAGGTTCGACCTATGGCTACACCTTC
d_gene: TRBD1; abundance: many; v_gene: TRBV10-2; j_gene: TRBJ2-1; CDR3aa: CASSGPGTGRYNEQFF; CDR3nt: TGCGCCAGCAGTGGTCCCGGGACAGGCCGTTACAATGAGCAGTTCTTC
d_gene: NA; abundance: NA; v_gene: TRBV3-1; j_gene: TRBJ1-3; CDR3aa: CASSQEAGAASGNTIYF; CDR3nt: TGTGCCAGCAGCCAAGAAGCAGGGGCGGCCTCTGGAAACACCATATATTTT
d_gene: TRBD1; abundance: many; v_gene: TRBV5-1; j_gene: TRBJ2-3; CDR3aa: CASSPNSGQLVDTQYF; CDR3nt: TGCGCCAGCAGCCCGAATTCGGGACAGTTGGTCGATACGCAGTATTTT
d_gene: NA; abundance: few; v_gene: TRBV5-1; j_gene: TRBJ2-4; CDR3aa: CASSLSAEDIQYF; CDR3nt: TGCGCCAGCAGCTTGTCCGCCGAGGACATTCAGTACTTC
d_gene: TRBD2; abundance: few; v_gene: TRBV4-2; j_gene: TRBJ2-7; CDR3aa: CASSQFQTSGVFYEQYF; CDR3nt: TGTGCCAGCAGCCAATTCCAAACTAGCGGGGTTTTCTACGAGCAGTACTTC
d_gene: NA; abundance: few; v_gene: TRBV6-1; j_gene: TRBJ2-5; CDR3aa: CASSDDWRETQYF; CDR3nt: TGTGCCAGCAGTGATGACTGGCGGGAGACCCAGTACTTC
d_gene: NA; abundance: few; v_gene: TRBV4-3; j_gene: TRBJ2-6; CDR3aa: CASSQGWQAGAGANVLTF; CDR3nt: TGCGCCAGCAGCCAAGGGTGGCAGGCTGGAGCTGGGGCCAACGTCCTGACTTTC
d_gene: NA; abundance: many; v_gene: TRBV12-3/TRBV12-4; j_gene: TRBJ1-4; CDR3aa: CASSGGGLSFTNEKLFF; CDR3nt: TGTGCCAGCAGTGGTGGAGGGCTGAGTTTTACTAATGAAAAACTGTTTTTT
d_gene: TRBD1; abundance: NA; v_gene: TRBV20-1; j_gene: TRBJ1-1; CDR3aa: CSALQGESAFF; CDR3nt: TGCAGTGCTCTACAGGGGGAGAGCGCTTTCTTT
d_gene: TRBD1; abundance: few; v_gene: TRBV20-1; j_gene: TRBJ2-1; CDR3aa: CSAPRQGLNEQFF; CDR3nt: TGCAGTGCTCCCCGACAGGGCCTAAATGAGCAGTTCTTC
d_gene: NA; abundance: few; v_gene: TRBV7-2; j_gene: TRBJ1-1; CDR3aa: CASSLRYRDSNTEAFF; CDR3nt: TGTGCCAGCAGCTTACGTTATCGAGACAGCAACACTGAAGCTTTCTTT
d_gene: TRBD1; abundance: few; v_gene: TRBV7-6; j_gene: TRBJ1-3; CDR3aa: CASSKGQADTIYF; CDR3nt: TGTGCCAGCAGCAAGGGACAGGCGGACACCATATATTTT
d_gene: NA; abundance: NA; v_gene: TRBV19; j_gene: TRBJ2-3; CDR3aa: CASRVRGGTDTQYF; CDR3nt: TGTGCCAGTAGAGTCAGGGGGGGGACAGATACGCAGTATTTT
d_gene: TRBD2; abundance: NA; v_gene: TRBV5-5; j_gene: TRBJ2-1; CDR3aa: CASSFGLAEYNEQFF; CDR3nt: TGTGCCAGCAGCTTTGGACTAGCGGAATACAATGAGCAGTTCTTC
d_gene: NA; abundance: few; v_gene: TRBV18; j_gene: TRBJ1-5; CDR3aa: CASSPWGDSNQPQHF; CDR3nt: TGTGCCAGCTCACCATGGGGAGATAGCAATCAGCCCCAGCATTTT
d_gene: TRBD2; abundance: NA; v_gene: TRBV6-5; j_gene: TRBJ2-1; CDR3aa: CASATSSVEQFF; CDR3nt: TGTGCCAGCGCGACTAGCTCTGTTGAGCAGTTCTTC
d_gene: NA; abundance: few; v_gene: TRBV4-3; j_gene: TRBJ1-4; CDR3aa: CASSQWQSGEKLFF; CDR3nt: TGCGCCAGCAGCCAATGGCAAAGCGGTGAAAAACTGTTTTTT
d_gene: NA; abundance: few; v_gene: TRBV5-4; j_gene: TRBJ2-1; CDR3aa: CASKPDVNYNEQFF; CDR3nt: TGTGCCAGCAAACCCGACGTAAACTACAATGAGCAGTTCTTC
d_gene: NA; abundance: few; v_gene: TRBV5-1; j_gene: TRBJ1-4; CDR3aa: CASSGGTFNEKLFF; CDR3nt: TGCGCCAGCAGCGGGGGGACTTTCAATGAAAAACTGTTTTTT
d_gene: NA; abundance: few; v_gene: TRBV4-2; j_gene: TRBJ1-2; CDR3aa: CASSQDSGNYGYTF; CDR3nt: TGTGCCAGCAGCCAAGATTCAGGGAACTATGGCTACACCTTC
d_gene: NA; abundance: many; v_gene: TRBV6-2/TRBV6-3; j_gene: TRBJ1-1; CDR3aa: CASSYTAGNTEAFF; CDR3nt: TGTGCCAGCAGTTACACGGCAGGGAACACTGAAGCTTTCTTT
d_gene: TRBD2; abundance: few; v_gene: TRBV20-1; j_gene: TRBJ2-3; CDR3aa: CSAVAGVLTDTQYF; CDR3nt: TGCAGTGCTGTAGCGGGGGTCCTCACAGATACGCAGTATTTT
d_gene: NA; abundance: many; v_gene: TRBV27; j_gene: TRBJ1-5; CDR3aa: CASSPVRGYSNQPQHF; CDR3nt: TGTGCCAGCAGTCCCGTCCGGGGGTATAGCAATCAGCCCCAGCATTTT
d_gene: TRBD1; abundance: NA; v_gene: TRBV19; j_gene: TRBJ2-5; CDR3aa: CASGPQGVETQYF; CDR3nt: TGTGCCAGTGGTCCGCAGGGGGTCGAGACCCAGTACTTC
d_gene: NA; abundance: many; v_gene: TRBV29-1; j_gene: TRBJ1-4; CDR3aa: CSVEDPLRGTNEKLFF; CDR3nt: TGCAGCGTTGAAGATCCACTCAGGGGAACTAATGAAAAACTGTTTTTT
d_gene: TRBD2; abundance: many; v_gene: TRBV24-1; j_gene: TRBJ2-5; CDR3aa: CATSDRAGGPKETQYF; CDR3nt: TGTGCCACCAGTGATCGTGCGGGGGGCCCGAAAGAGACCCAGTACTTC
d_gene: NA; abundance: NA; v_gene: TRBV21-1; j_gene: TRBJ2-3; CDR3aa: CASSGDRGQGATQYF; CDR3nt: TGTGCCAGCAGCGGGGACAGGGGGCAGGGTGCTACGCAGTATTTT
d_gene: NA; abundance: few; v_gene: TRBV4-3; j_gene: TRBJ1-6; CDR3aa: CASSQVLSGTYNSPLHF; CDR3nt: TGCGCCAGCAGCCAAGTCTTATCGGGTACCTATAATTCACCCCTCCACTTT
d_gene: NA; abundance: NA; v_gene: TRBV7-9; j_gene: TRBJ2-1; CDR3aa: CASSLSGAHEQFF; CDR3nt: TGTGCCAGCAGCTTATCAGGGGCCCATGAGCAGTTCTTC
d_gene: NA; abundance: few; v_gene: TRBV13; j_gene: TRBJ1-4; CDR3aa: CASSPSGGSGEKLFF; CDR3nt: TGTGCCAGCAGCCCAAGTGGGGGATCGGGAGAAAAACTGTTTTTT
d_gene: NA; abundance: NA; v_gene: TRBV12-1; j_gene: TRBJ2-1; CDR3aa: CASSPGLERNNEQFF; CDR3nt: TGTGCCAGCAGCCCGGGACTAGAAAGAAACAATGAGCAGTTCTTC
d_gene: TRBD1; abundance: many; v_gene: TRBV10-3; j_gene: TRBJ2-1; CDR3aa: CAIRQQGVTDNEQFF; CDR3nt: TGTGCCATCAGGCAACAGGGGGTAACGGACAATGAGCAGTTCTTC
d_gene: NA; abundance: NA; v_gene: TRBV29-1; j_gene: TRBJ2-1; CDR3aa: CSVDPGMGYNEQFF; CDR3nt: TGCAGCGTTGACCCTGGGATGGGTTACAATGAGCAGTTCTTC
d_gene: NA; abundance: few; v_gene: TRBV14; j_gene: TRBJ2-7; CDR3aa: CASSRIGYEQYF; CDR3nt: TGTGCCAGCAGCCGAATAGGGTACGAGCAGTACTTC
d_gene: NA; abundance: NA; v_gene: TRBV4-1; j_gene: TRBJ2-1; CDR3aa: CASSQESAAGCLTSSYNEQFF; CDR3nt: TGCGCCAGCAGCCAAGAGTCTGCGGCAGGGTGTCTTACCAGCTCCTACAATGAGCAGTTCTTC
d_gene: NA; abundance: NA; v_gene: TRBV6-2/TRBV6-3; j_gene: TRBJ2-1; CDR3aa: CASNAGPYNEQFF; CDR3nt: TGTGCCAGCAATGCGGGGCCCTACAATGAGCAGTTCTTC
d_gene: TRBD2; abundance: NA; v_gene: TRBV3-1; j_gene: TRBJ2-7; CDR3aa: CATTQGGAAISLHEQYF; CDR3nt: TGTGCCACCACCCAGGGAGGGGCCGCTATATCGCTCCACGAGCAGTACTTC
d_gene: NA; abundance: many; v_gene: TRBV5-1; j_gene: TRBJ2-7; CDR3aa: CASSLEYNAGYEQYF; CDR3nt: TGCGCCAGCAGCTTGGAGTATAATGCCGGCTACGAGCAGTACTTC
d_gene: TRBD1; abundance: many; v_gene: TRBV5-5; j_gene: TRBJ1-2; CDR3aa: CASSSGQGDGYTF; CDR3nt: TGTGCCAGCAGCTCTGGACAGGGTGATGGCTACACCTTC
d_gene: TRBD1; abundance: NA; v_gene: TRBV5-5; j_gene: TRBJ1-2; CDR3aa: CASSSWTGLYGYTF; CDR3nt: TGTGCCAGCAGCTCTTGGACAGGGCTGTATGGCTACACCTTC